These 5 T cell receptor beta chains were sequenced from one sample in a study of blood T cell repertoires in COVID-19. Assay: immunoSEQ multiplex PCR; the TCRdb copy retains only in-frame clones and omits some. The table shows 380,000 or so clones, with 75% to 90% occurring only once. The sequencing input was peripheral blood. These receptors all come from a woman aged 55-70 years with COVID-19, enrolled during active disease.

This chain links TRBV3-1 (or the pseudogene TRBV3-2) with TRBJ2-7, with 9 nucleotides matching TRBD1. The CDR3 has 15 residues. Germline CDR1 and CDR2: LGHDT and YNNKEL (reference sequence). V shed 4 bases, J shed 3 bases, and the junction held 7 bases outside the gene matches. CDR3 residues: CASSRWPGQGYEQYF. The CDR3 DNA reads TGTGCCAGCAGCCGATGGCCGGGACAGGGCTACGAGCAGTACTTC.

V usage is TRBV3-1 (or the pseudogene TRBV3-2) and J usage is TRBJ2-6; TRBD1 matches at 10 bases. Germline CDR1 LGHDT, CDR2 YNNKEL (reference sequence). CDR3 length equals 19 residues. Trimming at V came to 0 bases and at J to 3 bases, leaving 8 bases not matched to a gene. The CDR3 DNA follows: TGTGCCAGCAGCCAAGAAGGCCGGACAGGGGGTGGTGGGGCCAACGTCCTGACTTTC. Its protein product is CASSQEGRTGGGGANVLTF.

The chain carries TRBV5-1 and TRBJ1-1; TRBD1 agrees at 9 bases. The CDR3 spans 14 residues. Germline V lookup: CDR1 SGHRS, CDR2 YFSETQ. J gave up 5 bases and V 4 bases, and 6 bases lay outside the gene matches. The CDR3 spells CASSLTGGSTEAFF. The CDR3 DNA is TGCGCCAGCAGCCTTACAGGGGGCTCGACTGAAGCTTTCTTT.

This clone was counted only a few times. The J gene is TRBJ1-1, the V gene TRBV4-2; D is uncertain. The length of the CDR3 is 14 residues. Germline CDR1 and CDR2: LGHNA and YNFKEQ. V was trimmed by 2 bases and J by 1 base, leaving 8 bases between them. The CDR3 here is CASSQPTENTEAFF. In nucleotides, the CDR3 is TGTGCCAGCAGCCAACCTACAGAGAACACTGAAGCTTTCTTT.

This clone was observed a handful of times. V and J are TRBV5-5 and TRBJ2-2, with no clear D. This CDR3 is 14 amino acids long. Germline CDR1 SGHKS, CDR2 YYEKEE (reference sequence). V was cut by 4 bases and J by 7 bases, with 14 bases left in between. CDR3 in amino acids: CASSLILRDGELFF. CDR3 nucleotides: TGTGCCAGCAGCCTTATACTAAGAGACGGGGAGCTGTTTTTT.